These 5 T cell receptor beta chains share one sample of origin, sequenced in a study of T-cell reconstitution after alpha-beta-depleted transplantation in children. Unique molecular identifiers were incorporated during preparation of the TCRbeta library. One entry per CDR3 protein, called by TCRdb with MiXCR from the PCR reads. The sample gives about 480,000 distinct CDR3 sequences, 9.5% to 15% of which show up once; around 5.8% is in the top ten. Sequences were derived from PBMCs from the stem cell graft donor, sampled from the stem cell graft. Receptors originate from a human donor who donated a stem cell graft to a child with combined immunodeficiency.

This rearrangement joins TRBV7-2 to TRBJ2-1; TRBD1 aligns across 9 bases. Germline loops: CDR1 SGHTA, CDR2 FQGNSA. This CDR3 has 13 residues. Trimming cost V 3 bases and J 16 bases; bases outside gene matches: 10. The CDR3 DNA reads as TGTGCCAGCAGCTTTCACCCGGGACAGGGTTTCTTCTTC. Amino acid sequence: CASSFHPGQGFFF.

The table lists this clonotype with many counts. The gene calls are TRBV10-3 and TRBJ2-2; 7 positions match TRBD1. V was pared by 2 bases and J by 4 bases, with 7 bases of the junction left unmatched. Per the germline V gene, CDR1 is ENHRY and CDR2 is SYGVKD. The length of the CDR3 is 16 residues. The CDR3 is CAISETGTDGTGELFF. CDR3 coding DNA: TGTGCCATCAGTGAGACCGGGACAGATGGCACCGGGGAGCTGTTTTTT.

This clonotype was observed at least ten times. V gene TRBV12-3 or TRBV12-4 combines with J gene TRBJ2-3; D might be TRBD1 (6 bases). This CDR3 has 14 residues. The V and J ends lost 3 bases and 4 bases respectively, with 11 bases between them. CDR3 in amino acids: CASSLQGFADTQYF. The CDR3 nucleotides read TGTGCCAGCAGTTTGCAGGGGTTCGCAGATACGCAGTATTTT.

As DNA, the CDR3 is TGTGCCAGCAGCCTTCAGGGGTTGTACACTGAAGCTTTCTTT. As protein: CASSLQGLYTEAFF. V and J are TRBV6-2 or TRBV6-3 and TRBJ1-1, with D possibly TRBD1 on 6 matching bases. The CDR3 covers 14 residues. V was cut by 6 bases and J by 3 bases, with 14 bases left in between. Germline assignment: CDR1 MNHEY and CDR2 SVGEGT.

This clonotype came up a few times. This chain links TRBV6-1 with TRBJ2-1; D is possibly TRBD1 (6 bases). This CDR3 is 16 amino acids long. Per germline, CDR1 MNHNS and CDR2 SASEGT. V lost 5 bases to trimming and J lost 0 bases, with 14 bases between them. The CDR3 DNA sequence: TGTGCCAGCAGTCCGTCTGTGGGGGCCTCCTACAATGAGCAGTTCTTC. Protein sequence: CASSPSVGASYNEQFF.